These T cell receptor beta chains were read from a single sample in a study of vaccination and CD4 T cells after COVID-19. Each CDR3 protein gets one entry after TCRdb re-called the PCR reads with MiXCR. The sample includes about 24,000 distinct CDR3 sequences, around three fifths seen only once; the top ten take roughly 8%. For these TCRs, the target antigens are not known. Material: CD4+ T cells from blood, cultured in vitro. These receptors all come from a human donor who had recovered from COVID-19. The CDR3 runs from the conserved cysteine through the conserved F or W. The order of the fields is clone size, D gene, V gene, J gene, CDR3 DNA, CDR3 protein. D genes are given only for firm matches. Clone size is stated in some rows and not others, as once, few, many or a class when expanded.

>.|.|TRBV6-2/TRBV6-3|TRBJ1-5
TGTGCCAGCTGGGACGGATTCAATCAGCCCCAGCATTTT
CASWDGFNQPQHF
>.|TRBD1|TRBV19|TRBJ1-5
TGTGCCAGTAGCGGGACAGGGGGCGATCAGCCCCAGCATTTT
CASSGTGGDQPQHF
>.|.|TRBV6-4|TRBJ2-1
TGTGCCACCGCGGGCCTCGAGGGCAATGAGCAGTTCTTC
CATAGLEGNEQFF
>once|.|TRBV24-1|TRBJ2-2
TGTGCCACCAGCCCAAGCCCCTATCCCCCGACAGTCGACCTCGGGGAGCTGTTTTTT
CATSPSPYPPTVDLGELFF
>.|.|TRBV27|TRBJ1-2
TGTGCCAGCTTGATAGGCGCTCTCGACGGTGGCTACACCTTC
CASLIGALDGGYTF
>.|.|TRBV20-1|TRBJ2-1
TGCAGTGCTAGAGGGGGCTGGGCAGGCCTCTCCTACAATGAGCAGTTCTTC
CSARGGWAGLSYNEQFF
>.|TRBD1|TRBV20-1|TRBJ1-1
TGCAGTACCGGACAGGGGAACACTGAAGCTTTCTTT
CSTGQGNTEAFF
>.|.|TRBV10-1|TRBJ1-5
TGCGCCAGCAGTGAGAGGGGTGGCGATCAGCCCCAGCATTTT
CASSERGGDQPQHF
>.|TRBD2|TRBV20-1|TRBJ2-5
TGCAGTGCGACACCCGGACTAGCGGGAGTGGGGACCCAGTACTTC
CSATPGLAGVGTQYF
>once|TRBD1|TRBV28|TRBJ1-1
TGTGCCAGCAGTTCCAGACAGGGCATCCGCGGGAACACTGAAGCTTTCTTT
CASSSRQGIRGNTEAFF
>.|.|TRBV2|TRBJ2-7
TGTGCCAGCAGAGTGATCTACGAGCAGTACTTC
CASRVIYEQYF
>once|TRBD1|TRBV7-2|TRBJ1-2
TGTGCCAGCAGCTTAGCCCCGACAGGGAACTATGGCCACACCTTC
CASSLAPTGNYGHTF
>.|.|TRBV27|TRBJ1-2
TGTGCCAGCAGTTTAAAGGTCTACGGGGGCAGGGCCTATGGCTACACCTTC
CASSLKVYGGRAYGYTF
>.|TRBD1|TRBV6-1|TRBJ2-1
TGTGCCAGCAGCTCGGACAGGAGCTCCTACAATGAGCAGTTCTTC
CASSSDRSSYNEQFF
>.|.|TRBV27|TRBJ2-7
TGTGCCAGCAGTTTTAGGGTTCTACCCTCCTACGAGCAGTACTTC
CASSFRVLPSYEQYF
>.|TRBD1|TRBV7-3|TRBJ2-5
TGTGCCAGCAGCTTTACAGGGGGCGCGATAGAGACCCAGTACTTC
CASSFTGGAIETQYF
>.|.|TRBV6-5|TRBJ2-3
TGTGCCAGCAGTTACTCGATATTTTCTAGCGCAAAGAGAGATACGCAGTATTTT
CASSYSIFSSAKRDTQYF
>once|TRBD2|TRBV19|TRBJ2-3
TGTGCCAGTAGTATCCGGAAGGGACTAGCGGGTACAGATACGCAGTATTTT
CASSIRKGLAGTDTQYF
>few|TRBD2|TRBV20-1|TRBJ2-3
TGCAGTGCTAGAGCCTTGCTAGCGGAAAGCACAGATACGCAGTATTTT
CSARALLAESTDTQYF
>.|TRBD1|TRBV6-1|TRBJ1-5
TGTGCCAGCAGTGTGGACAGGAGCAATCAGCCCCAGCATTTT
CASSVDRSNQPQHF
>few|TRBD1|TRBV7-6|TRBJ1-1
TGTGCCAGCAGCTTAGGCGCGACAGGGTTGAACACTGAAGCTTTCTTT
CASSLGATGLNTEAFF
>.|.|TRBV11-1|TRBJ1-1
TGTGCCAGCAGCTCACCAGTGGTGGGGGGTGAGGCTTTCTTT
CASSSPVVGGEAFF
>few|.|TRBV30|TRBJ1-6
TGTGCCTGGGGGCTAACGACAGCCAGATCACCCCTCCACTTT
CAWGLTTARSPLHF
>.|.|TRBV29-1|TRBJ1-1
TGCAGCGTTTTGGGAGGGGTAGGCAGGCGACTGAACACTGAAGCTTTCTTT
CSVLGGVGRRLNTEAFF
>.|.|TRBV20-1|TRBJ1-5
TGCAGTGCTAGAGATGCCCGGAGCAATCAGCCCCAGCATTTT
CSARDARSNQPQHF
>.|.|TRBV7-2|TRBJ1-1
TGTGCCAGCAGCTTAGTTTCTGGTTTTAGTACTGAAGCTTTCTTT
CASSLVSGFSTEAFF
>.|.|TRBV2|TRBJ1-5
TGTGCCAGCAGGCAGAGCCTGAACAATCAGCCCCAGCATTTT
CASRQSLNNQPQHF
>few|.|TRBV20-1|TRBJ1-2
TGCAGTGCTAGAGATCTACGCGGAGCTAACTATGGCTACACCTTC
CSARDLRGANYGYTF